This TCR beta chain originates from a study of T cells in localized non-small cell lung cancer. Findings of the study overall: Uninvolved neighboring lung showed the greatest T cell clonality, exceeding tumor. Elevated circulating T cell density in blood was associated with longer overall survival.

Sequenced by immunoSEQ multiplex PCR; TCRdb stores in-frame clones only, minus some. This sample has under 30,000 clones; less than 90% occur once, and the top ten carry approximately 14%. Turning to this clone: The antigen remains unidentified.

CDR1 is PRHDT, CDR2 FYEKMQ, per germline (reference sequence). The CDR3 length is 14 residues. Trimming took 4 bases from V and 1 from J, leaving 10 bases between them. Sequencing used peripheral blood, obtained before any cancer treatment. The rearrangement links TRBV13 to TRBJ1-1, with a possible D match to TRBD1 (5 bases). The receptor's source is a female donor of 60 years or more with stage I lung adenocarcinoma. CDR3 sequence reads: CASSSGARNTEAFF. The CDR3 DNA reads TGTGCCAGCAGCTCCGGGGCTCGGAACACTGAAGCTTTCTTT.